Presented here are 24 T cell receptor beta chains from one specimen sequenced in a study of T cells in localized non-small cell lung cancer. The repertoire was sequenced with immunoSEQ multiplex PCR; TCRdb's copy has only in-frame clones and lacks some. The data contain about 1,200 clones, about 30% of them seen just once; the ten biggest clones take up 9.5% to 15%. The starting material was normal lung tissue next to the tumor, obtained before any cancer treatment. These receptors all come from a male donor older than 55 with stage I squamous cell lung carcinoma.

The V call is TRBV14, the J call TRBJ2-5, with D tentatively TRBD1 (5 bases). Trimming took 1 base from V and 0 from J, leaving 12 bases between them. Per germline, CDR1 SGHDN and CDR2 FVKESK. The CDR3 contains 16 residues. CDR3 region: CASSQGSGKYQETQYF. The CDR3 DNA sequence: TGTGCCAGCAGCCAAGGCTCAGGGAAGTACCAAGAGACCCAGTACTTC.

The CDR3 sequence is CSVETDFYGYTF. As DNA, the CDR3 is TGCAGCGTTGAAACAGACTTCTATGGCTACACCTTC. The genes are TRBV29-1 and TRBJ1-2; D is unresolved. CDR1 is SQVTM, CDR2 ANQGSEA, per germline. Between the trimmed V and J ends, which lost 2 bases and 4 bases, there was a span of 8 bases. The CDR3 sequence is 12 residues long.

The V call is TRBV4-1, the J call TRBJ2-1; 8 bases match TRBD2. From germline, CDR1 is MGHRA and CDR2 YSYEKL. V was clipped by 4 bases and J by 2 bases; unmatched bases: 7. The CDR3 is made up of 16 amino acids. CDR3 sequence reads: CASSLFSGEAYNEQFF. For the CDR3, the DNA is TGCGCCAGCAGCCTTTTTAGCGGGGAAGCCTACAATGAGCAGTTCTTC.

This clone showed up just a few times. The chain recombines TRBV6-8 with TRBJ2-5; unclear D gene. CDR1 and CDR2 from the germline V gene are MNHGY and SAAAGT. V was shortened by 7 bases and J by 2 bases, with 8 bases between the two germline ends. The CDR3 has 12 amino acids. CDR3 sequence reads: CASTWRQETQYF. CDR3 DNA sequence: TGTGCCAGCACCTGGCGGCAAGAGACCCAGTACTTC.

By sample fraction, this clone is large. The rearrangement uses TRBV9 and TRBJ1-2; 7 bases are a match to TRBD1. Germline CDR1 is SGDLS and CDR2 is YYNGEE. This CDR3 comprises 15 residues. V shed 6 bases, J shed 8 bases, and the junction held 16 bases outside the gene matches. CDR3 amino acids: CASTREGAASWGYTF. The CDR3 bases are TGTGCCAGCACCAGAGAGGGGGCAGCGTCTTGGGGCTACACCTTC.

This chain connects TRBV11-3 to TRBJ2-7, with a weak D call TRBD1 (5 bases). The CDR3 spans 14 residues. V shed 2 bases and J shed 6 bases, with 14 bases lying between them. Germline V lookup: CDR1 SGHNT, CDR2 YENEEA. CDR3 protein: CASSLNNRIGEQYF. DNA for the CDR3: TGTGCCAGCAGCTTAAACAACAGGATTGGCGAGCAGTACTTC.

Judged by abundance, this clone is medium-sized (0.01 to 0.1%). This sequence joins TRBV11-3 and TRBJ2-5, with 10 bases lining up with TRBD2. The V gene's germline CDR1 is SGHNT and CDR2 YENEEA. V dropped 5 bases and J dropped 5; count of bases not matched to a gene: 11. The CDR3 length is 16 residues. The DNA of the CDR3 is TGTGCCAGCAGCCCCAGCGGGGGGGCACTAGGGGAGACCCAGTACTTC. This codes for CASSPSGGALGETQYF.

The chain couples TRBV6-8 to TRBJ2-7, with TRBD1 identical over 12 bases. The CDR3 covers 16 residues. The trim removed 6 bases at V and 4 bases at J, leaving 10 bases unmatched. From germline, CDR1 is MNHGY and CDR2 SAAAGT. The CDR3 reads CASRTGGQGALYEQYF. The CDR3 bases are TGTGCCAGCAGAACCGGGGGACAGGGGGCTTTGTACGAGCAGTACTTC.

This chain uses TRBV19 with TRBJ2-4; TRBD1 agrees at 9 bases. This CDR3 has 12 amino acids. Per the germline V gene, CDR1 is LNHDA and CDR2 is SQIVND (reference sequence). J gave up 16 bases and V 5 bases, and 9 bases lay outside the gene matches. The CDR3 coding sequence is TGTGCCAGTAGTGACCGGGACAGGGAAGAATACTTC. Translating it yields CASSDRDREEYF.

This clone was seen only a few times. The chain couples TRBV18 to TRBJ1-1; no firm D call. CDR1 is KGHSH and CDR2 is LQKENI in the germline V gene. Trimming took 2 bases from V and 11 from J, leaving 15 bases between them. This CDR3 is built from 13 residues. This chain's CDR3 is CASSPGLPDLAFF. Written as DNA, the CDR3 is TGTGCCAGCTCACCAGGACTTCCGGACCTCGCTTTCTTT.

This chain links TRBV14 with TRBJ2-3; TRBD2 matches at 7 bases. Germline V CDR1 and CDR2: SGHDN, FVKESK. This CDR3 contains 16 residues. With V trimmed by 3 bases and J by 2 bases, 8 bases remained unmatched. CDR3 DNA sequence: TGTGCCAGCAGCCATAAGCGGGGTTGGCCCACAGATACGCAGTATTTT. Protein product: CASSHKRGWPTDTQYF.

The rearrangement uses TRBV18 and TRBJ2-6; 8 nucleotides align to TRBD2. The CDR3 contains 18 residues. In germline, CDR1 is KGHSH, CDR2 LQKENI. Losses at the gene ends were 5 bases for V and 0 bases for J; bases not matched to a gene: 9. The CDR3 nucleotides are TGTGCCAGCTCATCCCGGGGGGGGGAGAGCTCTGGGGCCAACGTCCTGACTTTC. Its protein product is CASSSRGGESSGANVLTF.

This clone ranks as medium-sized (0.01 to 0.1%). This sequence joins TRBV11-3 and TRBJ2-7; maybe TRBD2 (6 bases). CDR3 length: 14 residues. Germline V CDR1 and CDR2: SGHNT, YENEEA. V was cut by 5 bases and J by 2 bases, with 13 bases left in between. The CDR3 bases are TGTGCCAGCAGCGGGGAAGGAGGGACCTACGAGCAGTACTTC. It translates to CASSGEGGTYEQYF.

This clone came up a few times. The gene calls are TRBV19 and TRBJ1-5; TRBD1 matches 7 bases. V dropped 8 bases and J dropped 4; count of bases not matched to a gene: 8. The CDR3 extends over 14 amino acids. Germline CDR1 LNHDA, CDR2 SQIVND (reference sequence). The CDR3: CASDTRDSNQPQHF. In DNA form, the CDR3 reads TGTGCCAGTGACACCCGGGACAGTAATCAGCCCCAGCATTTT.

This clone is judged large. CDR3 sequence: CASSKTQGRNEKLFF. DNA for the CDR3: TGTGCCAGTAGTAAGACACAGGGGCGTAATGAAAAACTGTTTTTT. V is TRBV19 and J is TRBJ1-4; 7 bases fit TRBD1. Per germline, CDR1 LNHDA and CDR2 SQIVND (reference sequence). The CDR3 contains 15 residues. The junction had 6 bases not matched to a gene; V was cut back by 4 bases and J by 4 bases.

This chain links TRBV30 with TRBJ1-2; a weak D match, TRBD1 (5 bases). CDR3 length: 14 residues. V lost 7 bases and J lost 6, with 21 bases in between. The germline V gene has CDR1 GTSNPN and CDR2 SVGIG (reference sequence). Written as DNA, the CDR3 is TGTGCCTCCGAGGGCCGGGGCCGGTGGGATGGCTACACCTTC. Translated: CASEGRGRWDGYTF.

This chain uses TRBV19 with TRBJ2-5; D unclear. V lost 5 bases to trimming and J lost 1 base, with 8 bases between them. CDR3 length: 13 residues. Germline CDR1 is LNHDA and CDR2 is SQIVND (reference sequence). The DNA of the CDR3 is TGTGCCAGTAGTCTTGACATCCAAGAGACCCAGTACTTC. Encoded protein: CASSLDIQETQYF.

In nucleotides, the CDR3 is TGTGCCAGCAGCAAACAGGGATCCACTGAAGCTTTCTTT. It specifies CASSKQGSTEAFF. The rearrangement joins TRBV9 to TRBJ1-1; the D gene is possibly TRBD1 (6 bases). This CDR3 region has 13 residues. The V end lost 4 bases, the J end lost 4 bases, and 11 bases lay between the germline ends. The germline gives CDR1 SGDLS, CDR2 YYNGEE.

The rearrangement links TRBV19 to TRBJ1-3; D unresolved. This CDR3 region has 13 residues. V was shortened by 7 bases and J by 4 bases, with 11 bases between the two germline ends. Germline values: CDR1 LNHDA, CDR2 SQIVND (reference sequence). The CDR3 DNA is TGTGCCAGTATGAGGGCTACAGGAAACACCATATATTTT. Its protein is CASMRATGNTIYF.

This clone has just a few counts. Read coverage stops 1 residue before the CDR3 terminus; the germline J gene supplies the remainder. The chain uses TRBV10-3 and TRBJ2-7; 8 nucleotides align to TRBD1. Germline CDR1 and CDR2: ENHRY and SYGVKD. Germline trimming cut 2 bases from V and 7 bases from J; bases unmatched to any gene: 4. CDR3 length equals 13 residues. The sequenced CDR3 bases are TGTGCCATCAGTGAGGGACAGGGTAAAGAGCAGTAC. Translating gives CAISEGQGKEQY. The complete CDR3 protein is CAISEGQGKEQYF.

The chain couples TRBV12-5 to TRBJ1-4; the D gene is possibly TRBD1 (5 bases). Trimming removed 3 bases from V and 2 bases from J, with 10 bases in between. Per the germline V gene, CDR1 is LGHNT and CDR2 is FRNRAP. The CDR3 sequence is 15 residues long. CDR3: CASGLGDSTNEKLFF. CDR3 coding DNA: TGTGCTAGTGGTTTAGGAGACAGCACTAATGAAAAACTGTTTTTT.

This chain connects TRBV11-3 to TRBJ2-2, with TRBD1 matching 8 bases. Germline-derived CDR1 and CDR2 are SGHNT and YENEEA. With V trimmed by 6 bases and J by 4 bases, 10 bases remained unmatched. This CDR3 spans 16 amino acids. CDR3 in amino acids: CASRAAGGAGTGELFF. CDR3 nucleotide sequence: TGTGCCAGCAGGGCAGCAGGGGGCGCGGGCACCGGGGAGCTGTTTTTT.

The sample holds a few counts of this clone. This chain links TRBV9 with TRBJ1-6, with D tentatively TRBD1 (5 bases). With 3 bases removed from V and 5 bases from J, the gap between germline ends came to 12 bases. Germline CDR1 is SGDLS and CDR2 is YYNGEE. This CDR3 is 15 amino acids long. This CDR3 is CASSAQGAHNSPLHF. CDR3 nucleotides: TGTGCCAGCAGCGCCCAGGGAGCCCATAATTCACCCCTCCACTTT.

By sample fraction, this clone is medium-sized. The chain couples TRBV11-3 to TRBJ2-3, with D uncertain. Germline V CDR1 and CDR2: SGHNT, YENEEA. The CDR3 is 15 residues long. V dropped 0 bases and J dropped 2 bases, with 9 bases sitting between them. The CDR3 reads CASSLDPTDTDTQYF. The CDR3 DNA reads as TGTGCCAGCAGCTTAGATCCCACAGACACAGATACGCAGTATTTT.